A single sample is the source of the 30 T cell receptor beta chains below, sequenced in a study of regulatory T cells in long-lasting Graves disease. According to the study, TCR beta libraries were built with iRepertoire HTBI primers and CDR3-region Arm-PCR. TCRdb ran MiXCR on the multiplex PCR reads and lists one entry per CDR3 protein. The sample includes about 350,000 distinct CDR3 sequences, around 15% of them seen just once. Time point defined: newly diagnosed GD, antithyroid drugs for less than 3 months. Following extraction of RNA from PBMCs, that RNA was used to make the TCR library. This sample was shared with a second study, whose subject was T cells in Graves' hyperthyroidism and ophthalmopathy.

Here the sequenced sample was peripheral blood mononuclear cells (PBMCs), taken at new diagnosis, from a patient treated with antithyroid drugs. The receptors stem from a man between 40 and 49 years old with Graves disease.

As regards this clonotype: A far larger clone lies a single base away; this is likely a read error. The chain employs TRBV6-9 and TRBJ2-1; no reliable D call. From germline, CDR1 is MNHGY and CDR2 SVAAGI. The CDR3 extends over 17 amino acids. The ends were cut back, 2 bases at V and 11 bases at J, with 25 bases in the middle. The CDR3 loop is CASSYLPRTSSRNKQFF. Here the CDR3 DNA reads TGTGCCAGCAGTTATCTCCCTAGGACGTCGAGTAGGAATAAGCAGTTCTTC.

This clonotype was recorded many times. The rearrangement joins TRBV10-3 to TRBJ1-5, with D hard to call. Germline CDR1 reads ENHRY; CDR2 reads SYGVKD. Trimming left V 6 bases short and J 1 base short, with 13 bases between. The CDR3 covers 15 residues. For the CDR3, the DNA is TGTGCCATCAGATCTCACATGGGAAGCAATCAGCCCCAGCATTTT. It yields the protein CAIRSHMGSNQPQHF.

This clonotype appeared many times. The chain combines TRBV6-5 with TRBJ1-6; the match to TRBD1 covers 7 bases. CDR3 length: 17 amino acids. Germline CDR1 and CDR2: MNHEY and SVGAGI. The V gene end was trimmed by 0 bases and the J gene end by 7 bases; junction bases not matched to a gene: 9. The CDR3 loop is CASSYSPRTGGNSPLHF. The CDR3 DNA reads TGTGCCAGCAGTTACTCGCCCCGGACAGGTGGCAATTCACCCCTCCACTTT.

This clonotype was seen repeatedly, ten times or more. This rearrangement joins TRBV10-3 to TRBJ2-6, with TRBD1 matching 9 bases. Germline values: CDR1 ENHRY, CDR2 SYGVKD. This CDR3 comprises 21 residues. V lost 4 bases and J lost 0; bases outside the gene matches: 16. The CDR3 sequence is CAISAHRDRVRVSSGANVLTF. CDR3 bases: TGTGCCATCAGTGCCCACCGGGACAGGGTTCGCGTGAGCTCTGGGGCCAACGTCCTGACTTTC.

In its sample, this clonotype was seen many times. The chain recombines TRBV3-1 with TRBJ1-2, with 7 bases that match TRBD1. Germline V gene sequence: CDR1 LGHDT, CDR2 YNNKEL (reference sequence). V trimming: 3 bases; J trimming: 1 base; junction bases outside the gene matches: 2. CDR3 length: 14 amino acids. The CDR3 reads CASSHQGGNYGYTF. The CDR3 DNA reads as TGTGCCAGCAGCCATCAGGGGGGTAACTATGGCTACACCTTC.

A word on this clonotype: It is likely a read error: a sequence one base away is far more abundant. The chain recombines TRBV12-3 or TRBV12-4 with TRBJ2-1, with a weak D call TRBD1 (5 bases). The better agreement between TRBJ2-3 and the DNA end casts doubt on the J call. CDR3 length: 12 residues. DNA for the CDR3: TGTGCCAGCACCATGACAGTGGATACGCAGTATTTT. Its protein is CASTMTVDTQYF.

The chain has TRBV7-6 and TRBJ2-5; D possibly corresponds to TRBD1 (5 bases). CDR3 size: 18 residues. Trimming shortened V by 5 bases and J by 1 base, and 23 bases separated the two germline ends. The germline V gene encodes CDR1 SGHVS and CDR2 FNYEAQ. The CDR3 region is CASSPNPRSGPLQETQYF. CDR3 coding DNA: TGTGCCAGCAGCCCGAATCCTCGGTCAGGGCCACTCCAAGAGACCCAGTACTTC.

CDR3 coding DNA: TGTGCCAGCAGCTTAGATAGGCTAGCGGGGGGGCAAGATACGCAGTATTTT. Translated: CASSLDRLAGGQDTQYF. The genes are TRBV11-2 and TRBJ2-3; 12 nucleotides match TRBD2. V shed 0 bases, J shed 5 bases, and the junction held 6 bases outside the gene matches. The germline V gene encodes CDR1 SGHAT and CDR2 FQNNGV. The CDR3 has 17 residues.

The table lists this clonotype with many counts. The V and J genes are TRBV5-1 and TRBJ2-2; D is undetermined. Per germline, CDR1 SGHRS and CDR2 YFSETQ. CDR3 length equals 13 residues. Between the trimmed V and J ends, which lost 2 bases and 4 bases, there was a span of 6 bases. In DNA form, the CDR3 reads TGCGCCAGCAGCTTTTATCGCACCGGGGAGCTGTTTTTT. Translation: CASSFYRTGELFF. Full variable domain (rest looked up from reference TRBV5-1 and TRBJ2-2): KAGVTQTPRYLIKTRGQQVTLSCSPISGHRSVSWYQQTPGQGLQFLFEYFSETQRNKGNFPGRFSGRQFSNSRSEMNVSTLELGDSALYLCASSFYRTGELFFGEGSRLTVL.

This rearrangement joins TRBV4-1 to TRBJ2-2; 12 nucleotides match TRBD2. Germline trimming cut 1 base from V and 6 bases from J; bases unmatched to any gene: 15. Germline CDR1 and CDR2: MGHRA and YSYEKL. The length of the CDR3 is 20 residues. The CDR3 DNA sequence: TGCGCCAGCAGCCAAGGGGGACTAGCGGGTCTCCCTCTTGGGGCCGGGGAGCTGTTTTTT. Translated: CASSQGGLAGLPLGAGELFF.

V gene TRBV7-9 combines with J gene TRBJ2-7; D is ambiguous. This CDR3 is 12 amino acids long. Trimming pared 1 base from V and 5 bases from J, leaving 6 bases between. Germline loops: CDR1 SEHNR, CDR2 FQNEAQ (reference sequence). CDR3 nucleotide sequence: TGTGCCAGCAGCTTAGAAGGGAACGAGCAGTACTTC. Residues: CASSLEGNEQYF.

This clonotype was found a few times. The J gene is TRBJ2-7, the V gene TRBV28; 8 nucleotides align to TRBD1. The CDR3 contains 15 residues. V dropped 6 bases and J dropped 1; count of bases not matched to a gene: 8. From germline, CDR1 is MDHEN and CDR2 SYDVKM. The CDR3 nucleotides are TGTGCCAGCAGCGGGGGACAGGATGGGTCCTACGAGCAGTACTTC. This translates into CASSGGQDGSYEQYF.

This clonotype was picked up many times. The gene calls are TRBV7-2 and TRBJ1-4; D possibly corresponds to TRBD1 (5 bases). V was cut by 5 bases and J by 8 bases, with 18 bases left in between. The CDR3 has 15 amino acids. CDR1 is SGHTA, CDR2 FQGNSA, per germline. The CDR3 loop reads CASSPTSGAREKLFF. The CDR3 coding sequence is TGTGCCAGCAGCCCTACCTCCGGGGCAAGGGAAAAACTGTTTTTT.

This clonotype appeared many times. V and J are TRBV12-3 or TRBV12-4 and TRBJ1-5; D might be TRBD1 (6 bases). The V end lost 7 bases, the J end lost 3 bases, and 19 bases lay between the germline ends. The CDR3 runs to 16 residues. CDR3: CASTSFATGYNQPQHF. The CDR3 nucleotides are TGTGCCAGCACCTCCTTCGCTACAGGGTACAATCAGCCCCAGCATTTT.

V usage is TRBV19 and J usage is TRBJ2-3, with 8 bases that match TRBD2. The CDR3 covers 14 residues. Germline V CDR1 and CDR2: LNHDA, SQIVND (reference sequence). V was pared by 10 bases and J by 2 bases, with 8 bases of the junction left unmatched. The DNA of the CDR3 is TGTGCCACCAACCGCGGGGGGCACACAGATACGCAGTATTTT. Translating gives CATNRGGHTDTQYF.

This clonotype was recorded many times. The rearrangement uses TRBV30 and TRBJ1-3; D unresolved. Germline CDR1 GTSNPN, CDR2 SVGIG (reference sequence). The V end was cut by 0 bases, the J end by 7 bases, with 16 bases between. CDR3 length: 15 amino acids. CDR3 residues: CAWSVRGIVRNTIYF. Here the CDR3 DNA reads TGTGCCTGGAGTGTACGTGGCATCGTGCGGAACACCATATATTTT.

This chain uses TRBV14 with TRBJ1-4; D is perhaps TRBD1 (5 bases). The V gene lost 4 bases and the J gene lost 3 bases, with 15 bases spanning the gap. Germline V gene sequence: CDR1 SGHDN, CDR2 FVKESK. CDR3 length: 16 residues. The CDR3 nucleotides read TGTGCCAGCAGCCGAAAGCAGGGTGCGGCTAATGAAAAACTGTTTTTT. It codes for CASSRKQGAANEKLFF. Using reference TRBV14 and TRBJ1-4 for the parts outside the CDR3, the full variable domain is EAGVTQFPSHSVIEKGQTVTLRCDPISGHDNLYWYRRVMGKEIKFLLHFVKESKQDESGMPNNRFLAERTGGTYSTLKVQPAELEDSGVYFCASSRKQGAANEKLFFGSGTQLSVL.

This clonotype was seen repeatedly, ten times or more. The rearrangement uses TRBV24-1 and TRBJ2-1, with 8 bases lining up with TRBD1. The junction had 12 bases not matched to a gene; V was cut back by 3 bases and J by 3 bases. This CDR3 has 18 amino acids. Germline V gene data show CDR1 as KGHDR and CDR2 as SFDVKD. Here the CDR3 reads CATSDMADQGALYNEQFF. The CDR3 DNA follows: TGTGCCACCAGTGATATGGCGGACCAGGGGGCTCTCTACAATGAGCAGTTCTTC.

Many counts were recorded for this clonotype. This chain links TRBV4-3 with TRBJ1-1; no firm D call. CDR1 and CDR2 from the germline V gene are LGHNA and YSLEER. This CDR3 comprises 15 residues. Trimming cost V 0 bases and J 1 base, with 9 bases left between them. CDR3 in amino acids: CASSQDSTANTEAFF. The CDR3 DNA is TGCGCCAGCAGCCAAGATTCCACAGCGAACACTGAAGCTTTCTTT.

This clonotype has ten or more counts. The rearrangement joins TRBV12-3 or TRBV12-4 to TRBJ1-1, with a weak D call TRBD1 (5 bases). V lost 6 bases and J lost 2, with 10 bases in between. There are 13 residues in the CDR3. The CDR3 DNA reads TGTGCCAGCAGGAAAACAGGAAACACTGAAGCTTTCTTT. Residues: CASRKTGNTEAFF.

At least ten counts were recorded for this clonotype. This chain connects TRBV6-1 to TRBJ2-3; a possible D gene is TRBD1 (6 bases). The V gene's germline CDR1 is MNHNS and CDR2 SASEGT. V was clipped by 5 bases and J by 2 bases, with 17 bases between them. The CDR3 loop spans 16 amino acids. The CDR3: CASSHGGLRTTDTQYF. The CDR3 DNA sequence: TGTGCCAGCAGTCATGGGGGCTTGAGGACCACAGATACGCAGTATTTT.

This clonotype was detected a few times. The chain combines TRBV4-2 with TRBJ2-2; 7 bases fit TRBD1. The CDR3 runs to 16 residues. V lost 1 base and J lost 5; bases outside the gene matches: 7. Per the germline V gene, CDR1 is LGHNA and CDR2 is YNFKEQ. CDR3 nucleotides: TGTGCCAGCAGCCAAGGGGGGACAGCTTTAACCGGGGAGCTGTTTTTT. Its protein is CASSQGGTALTGELFF.

This clonotype was seen a handful of times. V and J are TRBV9 and TRBJ2-5; D is perhaps TRBD1 or TRBD2 (6 bases each). Germline V gene lookup returns CDR1 SGDLS and CDR2 YYNGEE. CDR3 length equals 15 residues. V lost 4 bases and J lost 5, with 18 bases in between. In DNA, the CDR3 is TGTGCCAGCAGCCTCAGGGGAGGATGGCTGGAGACCCAGTACTTC. Translated: CASSLRGGWLETQYF.

This clonotype showed up many times. The chain uses TRBV28 and TRBJ1-5; possible D gene TRBD1, 5 bases. This CDR3 has 16 amino acids. V lost 5 bases and J lost 6, with 20 bases in between. Germline V gene sequence: CDR1 MDHEN, CDR2 SYDVKM. The CDR3 here is CASSTSIRGRGQPQHF. The DNA for the CDR3 is TGTGCCAGCAGTACTAGTATACGGGGACGAGGTCAGCCCCAGCATTTT.

In this sample, this clonotype turned up many times. V usage is TRBV20-1 and J usage is TRBJ1-2; 9 bases fit TRBD1. Germline V gene data show CDR1 as DFQATT and CDR2 as SNEGSKA (reference sequence). The CDR3 consists of 14 residues. V lost 2 bases, J lost 6 bases, and 7 bases stayed unmatched. CDR3 in amino acids: CSARTGGSPNGYTF. The CDR3 nucleotides are TGCAGTGCTAGAACAGGGGGCTCTCCAAATGGCTACACCTTC.

This clonotype was counted only a few times. The chain combines TRBV6-5 with TRBJ1-6; D gene unclear. The CDR3 consists of 15 residues. Germline V gene data show CDR1 as MNHEY and CDR2 as SVGAGI. Trimming shortened V by 4 bases and J by 5 bases, and 12 bases separated the two germline ends. In nucleotides, the CDR3 is TGTGCCAGCAGTTGGCACGGGCGGAATAATTCACCCCTCCACTTT. Translation: CASSWHGRNNSPLHF.

This sequence joins TRBV27 and TRBJ1-1; D possibly corresponds to TRBD1 (5 bases). Trimming stripped 4 bases from V and 7 bases from J, with 13 bases between. CDR3 length equals 13 residues. The germline gives CDR1 MNHEY, CDR2 SMNVEV (reference sequence). In nucleotides, the CDR3 is TGTGCCAGCAGTTGGGGCCAGGGTGGTGAAGCTTTCTTT. This gives the protein CASSWGQGGEAFF.

The rearrangement links TRBV15 to TRBJ1-1, with no clear D. Germline V gene lookup returns CDR1 LNHNV and CDR2 YYDKDF (reference sequence). Trimming removed 1 base from V and 4 bases from J, with 19 bases in between. CDR3 length: 17 residues. The CDR3 region has the DNA TGTGCCACCAGCAGAGCAATCCGGGCCGGCGAGGGCACTGAAGCTTTCTTT. It yields the protein CATSRAIRAGEGTEAFF.

The chain couples TRBV5-1 to TRBJ1-2; weak D call: TRBD1 (5 bases). Germline V gives CDR1 SGHRS, CDR2 YFSETQ. The CDR3 loop spans 15 amino acids. Trimming pared 0 bases from V and 7 bases from J, leaving 16 bases between. In DNA form, the CDR3 reads TGCGCCAGCAGCTTGGACGGGACGGGTTCGTCTGGCTACACCTTC. Amino acids: CASSLDGTGSSGYTF.

The J gene is TRBJ1-4, the V gene TRBV14, with unresolved D. Germline V gives CDR1 SGHDN, CDR2 FVKESK. The V and J ends lost 2 bases and 8 bases respectively, with 12 bases between them. The CDR3 has 14 amino acids. Here the CDR3 DNA reads TGTGCCAGCAGCCAACGGGCCCTGAGGGAAAAACTGTTTTTT. Translating gives CASSQRALREKLFF.